Listed below are T cell receptor beta chains from one sample, sequenced in a study of metastatic and nonmetastatic thyroid tumors. TCRdb called clones again from the PCR reads with MiXCR. The sample gives 15,000 to 25,000 clones, 20% to 30% of which show up once; roughly 3.5% is in the top ten. Sequenced: blood. The receptor source for this set is a male donor with papillary thyroid cancer or a benign thyroid nodule (not recorded which). Some clones in this sample may be carry-over from other donors' samples. The CDR3 runs from the conserved cysteine through the conserved F or W. The D gene is left open where the match is weak. Size values are once, few and many counts, or a class for expanded clones, and some rows have none.

TRBJ2-3 . TRBV5-1 many CASSLRGRDTDTQYF TGCGCCAGCAGCTTGCGGGGACGGGACACAGATACGCAGTATTTT
TRBJ2-7 . TRBV20-1 . CSARARRVEQYF TGCAGTGCTAGAGCCCGGAGGGTCGAGCAGTACTTC
TRBJ1-1 . TRBV19 few CVSIRGVTEAFF TGTGTCAGTATCCGGGGGGTGACTGAAGCTTTCTTT
TRBJ2-3 . TRBV2 few CASRGDTQYF TGTGCCAGCCGGGGAGATACGCAGTATTTT
TRBJ2-7 TRBD2 TRBV11-2 . CASRWLAGGGEQYF TGTGCCAGCAGATGGCTGGCGGGGGGAGGCGAGCAGTACTTC
TRBJ2-1 . TRBV11-2 . CASSLGVGTGDAEQFF TGTGCCAGCAGCTTAGGGGTCGGGACCGGGGACGCGGAGCAGTTCTTC
TRBJ2-2 . TRBV28 . CASSLTRGAVTGELFF TGTGCCAGCAGTTTAACTCGGGGGGCGGTCACCGGGGAGCTGTTTTTT
TRBJ2-5 . TRBV3-1 many CASSQAGSETQYF TGTGCCAGCAGCCAAGCGGGGTCGGAGACCCAGTACTTC
TRBJ2-2 . TRBV28 few CASRLAANTGELFF TGTGCCAGCAGGCTGGCAGCTAACACCGGGGAGCTGTTTTTT
TRBJ1-2 . TRBV24-1 medium-sized CATASGTSSVGYTF TGTGCCACCGCATCCGGGACATCATCCGTTGGCTACACCTTC
TRBJ1-1 TRBD1 TRBV7-9 many CASSPRDRAMAAFF TGTGCCAGCAGCCCCCGGGACAGGGCGATGGCGGCTTTCTTT
TRBJ1-1 . TRBV3-1 . CVSSRDITEAFF TGTGTCAGCAGCAGGGACATCACTGAAGCTTTCTTT
TRBJ1-2 TRBD1 TRBV12-3/TRBV12-4 few CASSLGQAGGYTF TGTGCCAGCAGTTTGGGACAGGCAGGTGGCTACACCTTC
TRBJ2-1 TRBD1 TRBV12-3/TRBV12-4 few CASSLMGQGNNEQFF TGTGCCAGCAGTTTAATGGGACAGGGGAACAATGAGCAGTTCTTC
TRBJ2-5 . TRBV7-9 . CASRTRGRGQETQYF TGTGCCAGCAGAACCCGGGGGAGGGGGCAAGAGACCCAGTACTTC
TRBJ1-2 . TRBV6-2/TRBV6-3 medium-sized CASSLQGYEGYTF TGTGCCAGCAGTCTTCAGGGTTACGAGGGCTACACCTTC
TRBJ2-5 . TRBV6-5 . CASSYSVSGYQETQYF TGTGCCAGCAGTTACTCGGTGTCAGGGTACCAAGAGACCCAGTACTTC
TRBJ2-1 . TRBV27 . CASSLVEYNEQFF TGTGCCAGCAGTTTAGTGGAGTACAATGAGCAGTTCTTC
TRBJ1-4 TRBD1 TRBV9 . CASSVGGTGNEKLFF TGTGCCAGCAGCGTAGGAGGGACAGGGAATGAAAAACTGTTTTTT
TRBJ2-3 . TRBV30 . CAWSPQSGHVDTQYF TGTGCCTGGAGTCCACAGTCAGGTCATGTTGATACGCAGTATTTT
TRBJ1-1 . TRBV2 . CASGADTNTEAFF TGTGCCAGCGGAGCCGATACGAACACTGAAGCTTTCTTT
TRBJ1-2 . TRBV20-1 few CSPPTPRNSGHGYTF TGCAGTCCACCCACACCCCGGAACTCAGGCCATGGCTACACCTTC
TRBJ2-7 . TRBV20-1 . CSARREAGYEQYF TGCAGTGCTAGAAGGGAGGCCGGCTACGAGCAGTACTTC
TRBJ1-2 TRBD1 TRBV6-1 medium-sized CASSEDWGTGGWRGYGYTF TGTGCCAGCAGTGAAGATTGGGGGACAGGGGGTTGGCGGGGCTATGGCTACACCTTC
TRBJ2-1 . TRBV10-2 many CATSRPEGLNEQFF TGCGCCACCTCAAGACCGGAAGGACTCAATGAGCAGTTCTTC
TRBJ2-5 . TRBV20-1 many CSARGTGVSLETQYF TGCAGTGCTAGAGGCACGGGGGTCTCTTTGGAGACCCAGTACTTC
TRBJ1-6 . TRBV11-1 . CASSFGGPFDSPLHF TGTGCCAGCAGCTTTGGGGGGCCGTTCGATTCACCCCTCCACTTT
TRBJ2-2 TRBD1 TRBV5-1 . CASSFSGQYTGELFF TGCGCCAGCAGCTTCTCGGGACAGTACACCGGGGAGCTGTTTTTT
TRBJ2-7 . TRBV4-1 . CASSQGQISYEQYF TGCGCCAGCAGCCAAGGTCAGATTAGCTACGAGCAGTACTTC
TRBJ2-3 . TRBV30 . CAWSASSDTPYF TGTGCCTGGAGTGCAAGCTCAGATACGCCGTATTTT
TRBJ2-7 . TRBV3-1 . CASSHYSAYEQYF TGTGCCAGCAGTCATTACAGTGCCTACGAGCAGTACTTC
TRBJ2-5 . TRBV20-1 many CSAKTASQETQYF TGCAGTGCAAAGACGGCGAGCCAAGAGACCCAGTACTTC